The 20 T cell receptor beta chains in this list originate from one sample, sequenced in a study of PD-1 blockade in mismatch repair-deficient tumors. The protocol was immunoSEQ multiplex PCR, while the TCRdb copy is restricted to in-frame clones and leaves out a portion. The sample lists around 62,000 clones; around 80% were seen once. Sequenced here: peripheral blood, sampled 2 weeks after starting pembrolizumab. The receptors were gathered from an adult with mismatch repair-deficient cancer.

The table lists this clone with a count of one. This sequence joins TRBV27 and TRBJ2-7, with TRBD1 matching over 8 bases. After removal of 8 bases from V and 4 bases from J, the junction contained 10 bases not matched to a gene. The germline CDR1 and CDR2 sequences are MNHEY and SMNVEV (reference sequence). This CDR3 is 14 amino acids long. CDR3 coding DNA: TGTGCCAGCCGTTCCGGGACAGGTGCTTACGAGCAGTACTTC. Translated: CASRSGTGAYEQYF.

This clone was observed a handful of times. V and J are TRBV29-1 and TRBJ2-3; 8 nucleotides align to TRBD2. Germline-derived CDR1 and CDR2 are SQVTM and ANQGSEA. The CDR3 has 14 residues. V shed 7 bases and J 6 bases; nucleotides not matched to a gene: 12. As DNA, the CDR3 is TGCAGCGGCACCGGGACTAGATATTCCGATACGCAGTATTTT. It specifies CSGTGTRYSDTQYF.

V gene TRBV30 combines with J gene TRBJ2-1; 9 bases match TRBD2. Per the germline V gene, CDR1 is GTSNPN and CDR2 is SVGIG (reference sequence). The CDR3 sequence is 16 residues long. Trimming removed 2 bases from V and 1 base from J; junction bases left unmatched: 6. CDR3 residues: CAWSPEGLASYNEQFF. The CDR3 DNA is TGTGCCTGGAGTCCCGAGGGACTAGCTTCCTACAATGAGCAGTTCTTC.

This chain joins TRBV5-4 and TRBJ2-5, with D uncertain. Deletions cut 3 bases from V and 2 bases from J, with 11 bases between. This CDR3 is built from 14 residues. Germline V gives CDR1 SGHNT, CDR2 YYREEE (reference sequence). CDR3 bases: TGTGCCAGCAGCTCCCGTCGTCTACAAGAGACCCAGTACTTC. Translated: CASSSRRLQETQYF.

This clone has only one observation. The rearrangement uses TRBV6-6 and TRBJ1-5; D gene ambiguous. Per germline, CDR1 MNHNY and CDR2 SVGAGI (reference sequence). Deletions cut 6 bases from V and 5 bases from J, with 14 bases between. The CDR3 covers 14 residues. The CDR3 reads CASRLLGPHQPQHF. The CDR3 bases are TGTGCCAGCAGGCTCCTAGGGCCCCATCAGCCCCAGCATTTT.

V usage is TRBV30 and J usage is TRBJ2-1; 7 bases line up with TRBD2. The germline V gene has CDR1 GTSNPN and CDR2 SVGIG (reference sequence). CDR3 length: 15 amino acids. With 0 bases clipped from V and 4 bases from J, the junction kept 6 bases outside the gene matches. As DNA, the CDR3 is TGTGCCTGGAGTGTCGGACTAGGAGGGTACAATGAGCAGTTCTTC. It specifies CAWSVGLGGYNEQFF.

This chain joins TRBV6-5 and TRBJ2-1; 11 bases line up with TRBD1. This CDR3 has 14 amino acids. Trimming at V came to 4 bases and at J to 6 bases, leaving 2 bases not matched to a gene. CDR1 is MNHEY and CDR2 is SVGAGI in the germline V gene. The CDR3 DNA sequence: TGTGCCAGCAGTTCGGGGACAGGGGGCAATGAGCAGTTCTTC. Its translation: CASSSGTGGNEQFF.

V and J are TRBV6-5 and TRBJ2-1; TRBD2 matches at 8 bases. V lost 4 bases and J lost 8; bases outside the gene matches: 13. Per germline, CDR1 MNHEY and CDR2 SVGAGI. The CDR3 runs 16 residues. This CDR3 is CASSSGGAGEGDEQFF. The CDR3 DNA is TGTGCCAGCAGTTCCGGTGGAGCGGGGGAGGGGGATGAGCAGTTCTTC.

The rearrangement links TRBV5-4 to TRBJ1-1, with D unclear. Germline CDR1 reads SGHNT; CDR2 reads YYREEE (reference sequence). The CDR3 runs to 15 residues. V gave up 5 bases and J gave up 3 bases, with 17 bases separating them. CDR3 coding DNA: TGTGCCAGCAGGCCGGACTTTATAGGTTACACTGAAGCTTTCTTT. It yields the protein CASRPDFIGYTEAFF.

The rearrangement uses TRBV27 and TRBJ2-7, with 12 bases aligning to TRBD2. Per germline, CDR1 MNHEY and CDR2 SMNVEV (reference sequence). The CDR3 has 16 amino acids. Trimming cost V 5 bases and J 4 bases; bases outside gene matches: 9. CDR3 bases: TGTGCCAGCAGTACCCTGACTAGCGGGAGTTTGTACGAGCAGTACTTC. Residues: CASSTLTSGSLYEQYF.

The chain is built from TRBV5-6 and TRBJ2-7; tentative D call: TRBD2 (6 bases). V was cut by 3 bases and J by 4 bases, with 14 bases left in between. CDR3 length: 14 residues. Germline lookup yields CDR1 SGHDT and CDR2 YYEEEE. In DNA form, the CDR3 reads TGTGCCAGCAGCTCATCTGGGAGGACATACGAGCAGTACTTC. It is translated as CASSSSGRTYEQYF.

This chain uses TRBV9 with TRBJ2-1; D perhaps matches TRBD2 (7 bases). This CDR3 is built from 15 residues. Per the germline V gene, CDR1 is SGDLS and CDR2 is YYNGEE. V shed 4 bases and J shed 2 bases, with 13 bases lying between them. CDR3 sequence (DNA): TGTGCCAGCAGCTCCCAGCGGGACACCTACAATGAGCAGTTCTTC. Its protein product is CASSSQRDTYNEQFF. Together with reference TRBV9 and TRBJ2-1, the CDR3 gives the full variable domain: DSGVTQTPKHLITATGQRVTLRCSPRSGDLSVYWYQQSLDQGLQFLIQYYNGEERAKGNILERFSAQQFPDLHSELNLSSLELGDSALYFCASSSQRDTYNEQFFGPGTRLTVL.

The rearrangement links TRBV7-6 to TRBJ1-4; D is uncertain. Trimming cost V 1 base and J 7 bases, with 10 bases left between them. The CDR3 loop spans 14 amino acids. Germline V lookup: CDR1 SGHVS, CDR2 FNYEAQ. CDR3 in amino acids: CASSLVAGGEKLFF. The CDR3 bases are TGTGCCAGCAGCTTAGTGGCAGGTGGTGAAAAACTGTTTTTT.

The J gene is TRBJ1-2, the V gene TRBV4-1, with 7 nucleotides matching TRBD1. The CDR3 runs to 13 residues. Germline V gene lookup returns CDR1 MGHRA and CDR2 YSYEKL. J was trimmed by 4 bases and V by 4 bases; bases with no gene match: 3. DNA for the CDR3: TGCGCCAGCAGCCGGGACAGTCTCTATGGCTACACCTTC. Protein product: CASSRDSLYGYTF.

This clone was seen a handful of times. The chain couples TRBV11-3 to TRBJ2-1; no clear D. Looked up from germline, CDR1 is SGHNT and CDR2 is YENEEA. The V and J ends lost 0 bases and 1 base respectively, with 10 bases between them. The CDR3 loop spans 16 amino acids. CDR3 sequence reads: CASSLDSGRSYNEQFF. CDR3 coding DNA: TGTGCCAGCAGCTTAGATAGTGGGCGATCCTACAATGAGCAGTTCTTC.

Written as DNA, the CDR3 is TGTGCCACCAGCAGAGGGGACAGGGGACAAGAGACCCAGTACTTC. Its translation is CATSRGDRGQETQYF. The V and J genes are TRBV15 and TRBJ2-5; 10 bases are shared with TRBD1. From germline, CDR1 is LNHNV and CDR2 YYDKDF (reference sequence). The CDR3 extends over 15 amino acids. V shed 1 base and J 2 bases; nucleotides not matched to a gene: 1.

This chain connects TRBV11-2 to TRBJ2-7; 7 nucleotides match TRBD1. This CDR3 has 14 amino acids. Germline V gives CDR1 SGHAT, CDR2 FQNNGV. With 5 bases clipped from V and 0 bases from J, the junction kept 4 bases outside the gene matches. Here the CDR3 DNA reads TGTGCCAGCAGCCGTACAGGGGCCTCCTACGAGCAGTACTTC. Its translation is CASSRTGASYEQYF.

This CDR3 is CASIGTGSNQPQHF. CDR3 DNA: TGTGCCAGCATCGGGACAGGGAGCAATCAGCCCCAGCATTTT. This chain uses TRBV2 with TRBJ1-5; TRBD1 aligns across 9 bases. CDR1 is SNHLY, CDR2 FYNNEI, per germline. Trimming cost V 7 bases and J 1 base; bases outside gene matches: 2. The CDR3 contains 14 residues.

The chain combines TRBV19 with TRBJ2-7; 12 nucleotides agree with TRBD2. Germline CDR1 reads LNHDA; CDR2 reads SQIVND (reference sequence). CDR3 size: 16 residues. Trimming took 4 bases from V and 5 from J; bases not matched to a gene: 9. The CDR3: CASSKSASGRADEQYF. In nucleotides, the CDR3 is TGTGCCAGTAGTAAGTCGGCTAGCGGGAGGGCCGACGAGCAGTACTTC.

The rearrangement links TRBV11-2 to TRBJ1-5, with 12 bases identical to TRBD1. There are 15 residues in the CDR3. From germline, CDR1 is SGHAT and CDR2 FQNNGV. V lost 4 bases, J lost 7 bases, and 5 bases stayed unmatched. The CDR3 loop reads CASSWGQGAGQPQHF. CDR3 coding DNA: TGTGCCAGCAGCTGGGGACAGGGGGCCGGGCAGCCCCAGCATTTT.